This T cell receptor beta chain was sequenced during a study of T cells after yellow fever vaccination. Study-wide background: Those fractions that held only low numbers of cells were prepared using the SMART-Seq v4 Ultra Low Input RNA kit.

This clonotype was observed at least ten times. V shed 6 bases and J shed 0 bases, with 12 bases lying between them. This CDR3 comprises 13 residues. Germline V gene lookup returns CDR1 DFQATT and CDR2 SNEGSKA (reference sequence). TCRdb re-called the 5' RACE reads with MiXCR, one entry per CDR3 protein. The table lists hundreds of thousands of distinct CDR3 sequences, approximately 19% of them singletons. The clonotype originates from a man between 18 and 35 years old who received the YFV17D yellow fever vaccine. The source was PBMCs, collected before the yellow fever booster vaccination. The gene calls are TRBV20-1 and TRBJ2-7; D remains unclear. The CDR3 sequence: CSAPSLGSYEQYF. The CDR3 DNA reads TGCAGTGCCCCGTCCCTTGGCTCCTACGAGCAGTACTTC.